This T cell receptor beta chain is from a study of beta chain features in type 1 diabetes. Regarding the study as a whole: The influence of HLA type on TCRB rearrangement stayed undetermined.

This CDR3 has 14 amino acids. V was trimmed by 6 bases and J by 2 bases, leaving 13 bases between them. Germline V gives CDR1 SGHDT, CDR2 YYEEEE. Central memory, naive, regulatory and stem cell-like memory CD4+ cells were sorted by CD45RO/CCR7/CD25/CD127/CD95/CD27. Purity exceeded 98% in all sorted populations. The sequenced template was cDNA made from the entire isolated RNA. Some clones are missing from TCRdb's copy, which holds only in-frame ones; the method was immunoSEQ multiplex PCR. The sample lists roughly 610,000 clones; 15% were seen once. As to this clone: As yet, its antigen is unknown.

The sequence came from a man in his late teens or twenties in good health. The specimen sequenced was naive CD4+ T cells from blood. J is TRBJ2-3 and V is TRBV5-6; D uncertain. CDR3: CASTEPRNTDTQYF. CDR3 bases: TGTGCCAGCACGGAACCTCGAAACACAGATACGCAGTATTTT. The whole variable domain, filled in from reference TRBV5-6 and TRBJ2-3, reads DAGVTQSPTHLIKTRGQQVTLRCSPKSGHDTVSWYQQALGQGPQFIFQYYEEEERQRGNFPDRFSGHQFPNYSSELNVNALLLGDSALYLCASTEPRNTDTQYFGPGTRLTVL.